A single TCR beta chain is shown here with its context. In the original analysis: Quantification of nucleated cells was approximated via reference gene primer amplification. The protocol was immunoSEQ multiplex PCR, while the TCRdb copy is restricted to in-frame clones and leaves out a portion. That table furnishes V, J and clone size, whereas the DNA furnished D and trimming. The table has fewer than 110,000 clones, less than 85% seen once. This entry comes from a study of blood T cell repertoires in COVID-19. For the study at large: Acute-phase and convalescent COVID-19 samples originated in the United States, Italy and Spain.

The clonotype originates from a woman aged 70-85 years with active or convalescent COVID-19. The sequencing input was peripheral blood.

CDR3: CATSAGGERETQYF. CDR3 nucleotide sequence: TGTGCCACCAGTGCGGGCGGGGAGAGGGAGACCCAGTACTTC. The rearrangement links TRBV24-1 to TRBJ2-5, with D tentatively TRBD2 (6 bases). Germline V lookup: CDR1 KGHDR, CDR2 SFDVKD. The CDR3 has 14 amino acids. V lost 5 bases and J 5 bases, leaving 14 bases between the germline ends.